Below, 5 T cell receptor beta chains from the same sample are listed, as sequenced in a study of OX40 agonist ivuxolimab in advanced cancers. Clones were read by immunoSEQ multiplex PCR, and TCRdb kept only the in-frame ones, dropping some. The table has nearly 85,000 clones, 86% seen once. The sequences come from CD4+ or CD8+ T cells sorted from blood, collected in a trial of the OX40 agonist ivuxolimab. The source of these receptors is an adult with an advanced solid tumor such as melanoma, head and neck, liver or kidney cancer.

The rearrangement joins TRBV27 to TRBJ2-5, with 9 bases aligning to TRBD1. V lost 6 bases, J lost 1 base, and 6 bases stayed unmatched. The CDR3 contains 15 residues. CDR1 is MNHEY and CDR2 is SMNVEV in the germline V gene (reference sequence). CDR3 residues: CASRPQGAIQETQYF. The CDR3 DNA is TGTGCCAGCAGACCACAGGGGGCGATCCAAGAGACCCAGTACTTC.

The chain has TRBV7-2 and TRBJ2-5; TRBD1 matches at 8 bases. The J call is in doubt because the DNA end fits TRBJ2-7 better. The CDR3 spans 15 residues. Germline CDR1 is SGHTA and CDR2 is FQGNSA. The CDR3 coding sequence is TGTGCCAGCAGCCAGGCCGGGACAGGTCCCTACGAGCAGTACTTC. Amino acid sequence: CASSQAGTGPYEQYF.

This clone was seen only a few times. The rearrangement uses TRBV30 and TRBJ1-6; D remains unclear. Germline V CDR1 and CDR2: GTSNPN, SVGIG (reference sequence). The ends were cut back, 4 bases at V and 4 bases at J, with 8 bases in the middle. The CDR3 sequence is 13 residues long. CDR3 in amino acids: CAWKSPYNSPLHF. The CDR3 region has the DNA TGTGCCTGGAAGTCTCCTTATAATTCACCCCTCCACTTT.

The gene calls are TRBV27 and TRBJ2-7, with D unresolved. V gave up 2 bases and J gave up 2 bases, with 7 bases separating them. Germline lookup yields CDR1 MNHEY and CDR2 SMNVEV (reference sequence). The CDR3 loop spans 13 amino acids. In DNA form, the CDR3 reads TGTGCCAGCAGTTTAGCTAGAACCTACGAGCAGTACTTC. It codes for CASSLARTYEQYF.

The chain is built from TRBV7-9 and TRBJ2-1; maybe TRBD1 (6 bases). Germline V gene sequence: CDR1 SEHNR, CDR2 FQNEAQ (reference sequence). This CDR3 is built from 13 residues. Trimming left V 0 bases short and J 12 bases short, with 12 bases between. This CDR3 is CASSLAFGGGQFF. The CDR3 nucleotides are TGTGCCAGCAGCTTAGCGTTTGGGGGCGGGCAGTTCTTC.